This entry lists 6 T cell receptor beta chains sequenced from one sample in a study of siplizumab effects on memory and regulatory T cells. Measured with immunoSEQ multiplex PCR; TCRdb has only the in-frame clones, and not every one. This sample has approximately 97,000 clones; 80% to 95% occur once, and the top ten carry 1.1%. The sample taken for sequencing was CD4+ T cells sorted from blood. Every receptor here comes from a human donor in good health.

The chain combines TRBV28 with TRBJ2-7; 8 bases agree with TRBD1. The CDR3 length is 18 residues. Looked up from germline, CDR1 is MDHEN and CDR2 is SYDVKM. Trimming removed 3 bases from V and 7 bases from J; junction bases left unmatched: 20. Here the CDR3 DNA reads TGTGCCAGCAGTTTGACCCTCTTTTGGGACAGGCCTGGGGGGGAGCAGTACTTC. Translation: CASSLTLFWDRPGGEQYF.

The chain combines TRBV18 with TRBJ1-2; D ambiguous. Trimming stripped 2 bases from V and 3 bases from J, with 22 bases between. The CDR3 has 18 amino acids. In germline, CDR1 is KGHSH, CDR2 LQKENI. The CDR3 DNA reads as TGTGCCAGCTCACCAGTCGTTTCTGCCAATCGGAACTACTATGGCTACACCTTC. Translated: CASSPVVSANRNYYGYTF.

The chain has TRBV7-9 and TRBJ1-1; tentative D call: TRBD1 (5 bases). The CDR3 runs 12 residues. Deletions cut 3 bases from V and 7 bases from J, with 9 bases between. CDR1 is SEHNR and CDR2 is FQNEAQ in the germline V gene (reference sequence). The CDR3 sequence is CASSFGGVEAFF. CDR3 DNA sequence: TGTGCCAGCAGCTTCGGAGGGGTTGAAGCTTTCTTT.

V and J are TRBV28 and TRBJ2-2, with D possibly TRBD1 on 6 matching bases. Germline V gene sequence: CDR1 MDHEN, CDR2 SYDVKM. The CDR3 consists of 15 residues. V shed 3 bases and J shed 0 bases, with 8 bases lying between them. The CDR3 spells CASSFGTPNTGELFF. The DNA for the CDR3 is TGTGCCAGCAGTTTTGGGACACCGAACACCGGGGAGCTGTTTTTT.

The CDR3 sequence is CASRRLAGASLEQYF. The CDR3 nucleotides read TGTGCCAGCAGAAGACTAGCGGGAGCATCTCTGGAGCAGTACTTC. The chain couples TRBV2 to TRBJ2-7; 12 positions match TRBD2. J gave up 7 bases and V 6 bases, and 10 bases lay outside the gene matches. Germline V CDR1 and CDR2: SNHLY, FYNNEI. The CDR3 runs 15 residues.

The chain joins TRBV28 to TRBJ1-2; D call uncertain. The CDR3 is 11 amino acids. V was cut by 7 bases and J by 2 bases, with 5 bases left in between. Germline V gene lookup returns CDR1 MDHEN and CDR2 SYDVKM. The CDR3 reads CASNNNYGYTF. The CDR3 nucleotides read TGTGCCAGCAACAACAACTATGGCTACACCTTC.